This T cell receptor beta chain comes out of a study of CD4 T cells in lung cancer (dated by TCRdb to 2018 to 2020). Broadly, across the study: The study screened blood T cells of NSCLC patients for responses to candidate mutation-encoded neoepitopes and isolated neoantigen-specific CD4+ T-cell clones and TCRs. The resected patients had lung adenocarcinoma or squamous cell carcinoma, were aged 60 to 69 at blood donation, and mostly were former smokers. Treatments received by the patients before blood donation included platinum chemotherapy, and some patients received nivolumab or pembrolizumab. Tumor and non-adjacent lung tissue were obtained from a handful of patients undergoing curative-intent resections for stage I-III non-small cell lung cancer. The frequency of neoantigen-specific clonotypes in tumor resections, non-adjacent lung and cultured T-cell products was tracked by TCRB deep sequencing.

The germline V gene yields MNHEY for CDR1 and SVGAGI for CDR2. V loses 4 bases, J loses 5 bases, and the germline ends lie 15 bases apart. The CDR3 sequence holds 14 residues, the cysteine and valine included. CDR3 DNA is the only sequence kept; it has 42 bases, read in frame from the first base. Study-wide findings and limitations: Some blood-derived responses might be explained by in vitro priming of naive T cells or cross-reactivity rather than by memory responses to the cancer.

The library was produced with the immunoSEQ multiplex PCR assay. DNA was isolated using Qiagen DNeasy or QIAamp micro DNA kits, and TCRB was sequenced using the Adaptive Biotechnology human TCRB sequencing kit. TCRB libraries were sequenced on an Illumina MiSeq. The original methods were these. The kit provider's software was used to analyze TCRB sequence data, and Fisher's exact test was used to test clonotype templates for tumor enrichment. Entries here come from immuneACCESS through TCRdb and include only in-frame sequences with V and J called. Some clones fail to appear in such tables; in the studies checked, an unresolved V gene covers under half of the shortfall, and the cause of the remainder is unknown. The V and J calls and clone size were taken over from that table, and D and trimming were inferred from the DNA. The sample table records 10,000 to 11,000 clones; 50% to 75% of these occur just once. The ten top clones hold approximately 15% of the sample.

This clone was counted only a few times. Its antigen is unknown. There are no base qualities to consult, and no much larger clone falls within one base. From the same resection, non-adjacent lung tissue was collected as far as possible from the malignant lesion, at a distance of at least 3 cm. This clonotype was sampled from a man between 60 and 75 years old with non-small cell lung cancer. Source material: normal lung tissue taken away from the tumor. This chain is built from TRBV6-5 and TRBJ2-7; the best D guess is TRBD2, with 5 bases matching. The sequenced DNA is TGTGCCAGCAGTTCAGGCGGGCTTGCGGACGAGCAGTACGTC. This codes for CASSSGGLADEQYV.